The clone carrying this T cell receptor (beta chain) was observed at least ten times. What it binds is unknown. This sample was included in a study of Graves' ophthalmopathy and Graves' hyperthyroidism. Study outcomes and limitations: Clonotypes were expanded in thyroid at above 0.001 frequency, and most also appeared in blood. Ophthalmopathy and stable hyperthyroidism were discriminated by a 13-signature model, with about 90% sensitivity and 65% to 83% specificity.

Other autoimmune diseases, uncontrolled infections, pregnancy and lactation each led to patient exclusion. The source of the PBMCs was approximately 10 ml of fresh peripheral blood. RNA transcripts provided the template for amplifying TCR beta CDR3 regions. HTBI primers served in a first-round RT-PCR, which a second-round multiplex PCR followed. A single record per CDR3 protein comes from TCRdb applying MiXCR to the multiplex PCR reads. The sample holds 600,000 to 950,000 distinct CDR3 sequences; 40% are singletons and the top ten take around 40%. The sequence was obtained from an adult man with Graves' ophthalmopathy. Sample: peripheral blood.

In nucleotides, the CDR3 is TGTGCCACCAGCAGCTCCTCCGGAGGGCGCTACACCTTC. Its translation: CATSSSSGGRYTF. This chain uses TRBV15 with TRBJ1-2; D unresolved. V dropped 3 bases and J dropped 9 bases, with 14 bases sitting between them. The CDR3 consists of 13 residues. CDR1 is LNHNV and CDR2 is YYDKDF in the germline V gene (reference sequence).